These 23 T cell receptor beta chains were all obtained from the same sample, sequenced in a study of T-cell reconstitution after alpha-beta-depleted transplantation in children. TCRbeta library construction was performed incorporating unique molecular identifiers. A single record per CDR3 protein comes from TCRdb applying MiXCR to the PCR reads. The sample contains 120,000 to 150,000 distinct CDR3 sequences, about 9% of which appear only once. The sample here was PBMCs, mostly from graft donor cells, taken 180 days after TCRalphabeta/CD19-depleted stem cell transplant. The receptor source for this set is a female patient aged 2-9 years who had a stem cell transplant for congenital amegakaryocytic thrombocytopenia, so the T cells may come from the graft donor.

This clonotype was seen many times. The CDR3 is CSASTGGSGANVLTF. The CDR3 bases are TGCAGTGCTAGCACAGGGGGATCTGGGGCCAACGTCCTGACTTTC. The V and J genes are TRBV20-1 and TRBJ2-6, with TRBD1 identical over 8 bases. The CDR3 extends over 15 amino acids. The germline gives CDR1 DFQATT, CDR2 SNEGSKA (reference sequence). J gave up 1 base and V 3 bases, and 2 bases lay outside the gene matches.

This clonotype was seen repeatedly, ten times or more. This chain links TRBV12-3 or TRBV12-4 with TRBJ1-6; no firm D call. V was clipped by 3 bases and J by 7 bases, with 7 bases between them. The CDR3 consists of 13 residues. CDR3 sequence (DNA): TGTGCCAGCAGTTTGGCAGCGAATTCACCCCTCCACTTT. Amino acids: CASSLAANSPLHF.

This clonotype was seen many times. This rearrangement joins TRBV5-6 to TRBJ1-1, with D uncertain. With 9 bases removed from V and 0 bases from J, the gap between germline ends came to 9 bases. Germline CDR1 and CDR2: SGHDT and YYEEEE. The CDR3 covers 12 residues. CDR3 DNA sequence: TGTGCCACCTCTAGGGTGAACACTGAAGCTTTCTTT. Translating it yields CATSRVNTEAFF.

Only a few counts were recorded for this clonotype. CDR3 sequence (DNA): TGCAGTGCTACGACAGGAATTTTTGGGTCTTCACCCCTCCACTTT. Protein product: CSATTGIFGSSPLHF. The genes are TRBV20-1 and TRBJ1-6, with D possibly being TRBD1 (6 bases). This CDR3 comprises 15 residues. Germline V gives CDR1 DFQATT, CDR2 SNEGSKA (reference sequence). The germline V and J ends were trimmed by 4 bases and 9 bases, with 19 bases remaining between them.

This clonotype was seen repeatedly, ten times or more. The chain joins TRBV29-1 to TRBJ1-1; D call uncertain. Trimming shortened V by 7 bases and J by 1 base, and 16 bases separated the two germline ends. The germline V gene encodes CDR1 SQVTM and CDR2 ANQGSEA. This CDR3 spans 14 amino acids. CDR3 in DNA: TGCAGCGCCCGTGTTGCCAGGACGAACACTGAAGCTTTCTTT. Protein: CSARVARTNTEAFF.

For this clonotype: A much bigger clone sits one base away, suggesting this may be a read error. V gene TRBV12-3 or TRBV12-4 combines with J gene TRBJ1-1; 9 bases are a match to TRBD1. The CDR3 is 16 residues long. The trim removed 4 bases at V and 3 bases at J, leaving 9 bases unmatched. In nucleotides, the CDR3 is TGTGCCAGCAGTTCCCAGTACAGGGGGCAATACACTGAAGCTTTCTTT. Translating it yields CASSSQYRGQYTEAFF.

This clonotype has only a few counts. This chain connects TRBV7-6 to TRBJ2-2, with 8 bases aligning to TRBD2. J was trimmed by 0 bases and V by 0 bases; bases with no gene match: 6. Germline CDR1 and CDR2: SGHVS and FNYEAQ. CDR3 length: 18 residues. The CDR3 spells CASSLARGASSNTGELFF. CDR3 in DNA: TGTGCCAGCAGCTTAGCGCGGGGGGCGAGCTCGAACACCGGGGAGCTGTTTTTT. The full variable domain, its missing parts supplied by reference TRBV7-6 and TRBJ2-2, is GAGVSQSPRYKVTKRGQDVALRCDPISGHVSLYWYRQALGQGPEFLTYFNYEAQQDKSGLPNDRFSAERPEGSISTLTIQRTEQRDSAMYRCASSLARGASSNTGELFFGEGSRLTVL.

The chain employs TRBV20-1 and TRBJ2-3; 9 positions match TRBD2. There are 14 residues in the CDR3. V lost 2 bases to trimming and J lost 5 bases; unmatched junction nucleotides: 5. The germline CDR1 and CDR2 sequences are DFQATT and SNEGSKA (reference sequence). CDR3 nucleotide sequence: TGCAGTGCTAGACTAGCGGGGACCGGAGATACGCAGTATTTT. Its translation is CSARLAGTGDTQYF.

In this sample, this clonotype turned up many times. V gene TRBV20-1 combines with J gene TRBJ2-3, with 8 bases that match TRBD2. The CDR3 consists of 13 residues. Germline lookup yields CDR1 DFQATT and CDR2 SNEGSKA (reference sequence). CDR3 amino acids: CRAGGRYTDTQYF. As DNA, the CDR3 is TGCAGGGCGGGGGGAAGGTACACAGATACGCAGTATTTT.

CDR3 sequence reads: CASSFTGTVKNYGYTF. CDR3 nucleotide sequence: TGCGCCAGCAGCTTTACCGGGACAGTCAAGAACTATGGCTACACCTTC. The V and J genes are TRBV5-1 and TRBJ1-2, with TRBD1 matching 7 bases. The V and J ends lost 2 bases and 2 bases, in that order; junction bases with no gene match: 9. This CDR3 has 16 residues. Germline assignment: CDR1 SGHRS and CDR2 YFSETQ.

V usage is TRBV6-2 or TRBV6-3 and J usage is TRBJ2-2; D uncertain. Germline V lookup: CDR1 MNHEY, CDR2 SVGEGT. V shed 2 bases and J shed 3 bases, with 10 bases lying between them. The CDR3 runs to 15 residues. CDR3 protein: CASSYETFYTGELFF. Here the CDR3 DNA reads TGTGCCAGCAGTTACGAGACGTTCTACACCGGGGAGCTGTTTTTT.

This clonotype has ten or more counts. This may arise from a read error, as a much more abundant clone is one base away. The chain is built from TRBV28 and TRBJ2-4; D is unclear. The germline gives CDR1 MDHEN, CDR2 SYDVKM. The CDR3 contains 13 residues. This chain's CDR3 is CATYGPPKNSQYF. The CDR3 DNA reads as TGTGCCACCTACGGGCCCCCCAAAAACAGTCAGTACTTC.

The J gene is TRBJ2-1, the V gene TRBV6-1; 11 bases agree with TRBD2. This CDR3 contains 15 residues. In germline, CDR1 is MNHNS, CDR2 SASEGT. The V and J ends lost 6 bases and 6 bases, in that order; junction bases with no gene match: 7. The chain's CDR3 is CASRTGTSGSNEQFF. In DNA, the CDR3 is TGTGCCAGCAGAACCGGGACTAGCGGCTCCAATGAGCAGTTCTTC.

Worth noting for this clonotype: A read error may produce the germline difference seen at one junction end. V usage is TRBV11-1 and J usage is TRBJ2-3; no clear D. The CDR3 totals 15 residues. CDR1 and CDR2 from the germline V gene are SGHAT and FQDESV (reference sequence). The CDR3 DNA follows: TGTGCCAGCAGCTTAGCTGGCGCGAACACAGATAAGCAGTATTTT. It codes for CASSLAGANTDKQYF.

V gene TRBV5-5 combines with J gene TRBJ2-5; D is perhaps TRBD2 (6 bases). The CDR3 runs 16 residues. The V end lost 2 bases, the J end lost 5 bases, and 19 bases lay between the germline ends. Germline CDR1 SGHKS, CDR2 YYEKEE (reference sequence). The CDR3 sequence: CASSFLTSSGGETQYF. The CDR3 DNA reads TGTGCCAGCAGCTTCTTAACTAGCTCAGGTGGGGAGACCCAGTACTTC.

Concerning this clonotype itself: One base away lies a much larger clone, so this may be a sequencing read error. This sequence joins TRBV20-1 and TRBJ2-1; 8 bases are a match to TRBD1. V was clipped by 5 bases and J by 5 bases; unmatched bases: 8. Germline V gene lookup returns CDR1 DFQATT and CDR2 SNEGSKA (reference sequence). This CDR3 has 14 residues. The CDR3 protein is CSARLDRVDNEQFF. In nucleotides, the CDR3 is TGCAGTGCTCGCCTGGACAGGGTTGACAATGAGCAGTTCTTC.

This clonotype was recorded many times. CDR3 in amino acids: CSASSAGTDTQYF. The CDR3 coding sequence is TGCAGTGCTAGCTCAGCTGGCACAGATACGCAGTATTTT. The rearrangement joins TRBV20-1 to TRBJ2-3; D gene ambiguous. The CDR3 length is 13 residues. The V end was cut by 3 bases, the J end by 1 base, with 8 bases between. Germline-derived CDR1 and CDR2 are DFQATT and SNEGSKA (reference sequence).

The chain links TRBV7-9 to TRBJ2-7; unclear D gene. The germline CDR1 and CDR2 sequences are SEHNR and FQNEAQ (reference sequence). V was pared by 1 base and J by 6 bases, with 7 bases between. The CDR3 runs to 12 residues. The CDR3 loop reads CASSLVAGEQYF. In DNA, the CDR3 is TGTGCCAGCAGCTTAGTCGCCGGCGAGCAGTACTTC.

V is TRBV4-1 and J is TRBJ2-3, with 7 bases identical to TRBD1. V was clipped by 5 bases and J by 4 bases; unmatched bases: 9. The germline V gene encodes CDR1 MGHRA and CDR2 YSYEKL. CDR3 size: 15 residues. The DNA for the CDR3 is TGCGCCAGCAGCGGAAAACAGGGGAAAGCAGATACGCAGTATTTT. Amino acid sequence: CASSGKQGKADTQYF.

This clonotype was counted at least ten times. This chain joins TRBV5-1 and TRBJ2-1; 9 bases are shared with TRBD2. This CDR3 comprises 15 residues. Germline V gives CDR1 SGHRS, CDR2 YFSETQ. The junction had 10 bases not matched to a gene; V was cut back by 4 bases and J by 8 bases. CDR3 nucleotides: TGCGCCAGCAGCCTAATAGCGGGAGCAGTAGATGAGCAGTTCTTC. This codes for CASSLIAGAVDEQFF.

This clonotype was counted many times. The chain is built from TRBV7-2 and TRBJ2-5; 8 bases match TRBD2. Unmatched junction bases numbered 1, after V lost 6 bases and J lost 4 bases. CDR3 length: 12 amino acids. Germline lookup yields CDR1 SGHTA and CDR2 FQGNSA. CDR3 DNA: TGTGCCAGCAGGGCGGGAGGAGAGACCCAGTACTTC. Translating gives CASRAGGETQYF.

This clonotype was observed a few times. The chain is built from TRBV20-1 and TRBJ2-7; D possibly uses TRBD1 or TRBD2 (5 bases each). The ends were cut back, 6 bases at V and 6 bases at J, with 21 bases in the middle. The CDR3 length is 14 residues. Germline V gives CDR1 DFQATT, CDR2 SNEGSKA (reference sequence). The CDR3 is CSAEAQATGGEQYF. The DNA for the CDR3 is TGCAGTGCGGAAGCACAGGCTACTGGGGGCGAGCAGTACTTC.

This clonotype has a handful of counts. The gene calls are TRBV7-3 and TRBJ2-1; possible D gene TRBD2, 7 bases. Germline CDR1 SGHTA, CDR2 FQGTGA. The CDR3 totals 13 residues. V lost 1 base to trimming and J lost 13 bases, with 14 bases between them. The CDR3 reads CASSLRSRGAQFF. The CDR3 nucleotides read TGTGCCAGCAGCTTAAGATCCCGGGGGGCACAGTTCTTC.